A selection of T cell receptor beta chains follows, all from one sample in a study of blood T cell repertoires in COVID-19. Sequencing used immunoSEQ multiplex PCR; TCRdb keeps in-frame clones, though not all of them. The profile shows 60,000 to 85,000 clones, roughly 86% of them singletons. The sequencing input was peripheral blood. All receptors come from a human donor in a cohort sampled during active COVID-19. The CDR3 runs from the conserved cysteine through the conserved F or W. Each record gives: V gene, J gene, D gene, clone size, CDR3 protein, CDR3 DNA. D genes are given only for firm matches. Size is omitted from some rows. Given values are once, few, many or a class for expanded clones.

TRBV5-1	TRBJ2-7	TRBD1	NA	CASSLRDRVEEQYF	TGCGCCAGCAGCTTGCGTGACAGGGTTGAGGAGCAGTACTTC
TRBV7-9	TRBJ1-4	NA	NA	CASSSVRGFDEKLFF	TGTGCCAGCAGCTCGGTAAGGGGATTCGATGAAAAACTGTTTTTT
TRBV2	TRBJ2-5	TRBD2	NA	CASSERRGGGETQYF	TGTGCCAGCAGTGAACGGCGGGGGGGCGGGGAGACCCAGTACTTC
TRBV2	TRBJ1-1	NA	NA	CASSANTEAFF	TGTGCCAGCAGTGCAAACACTGAAGCTTTCTTT
TRBV7-6	TRBJ1-1	NA	NA	CAGGVYTEAFF	TGTGCCGGGGGGGTTTACACTGAAGCTTTCTTT
TRBV30	TRBJ2-2	TRBD1	many	CAWDRGLGTGELFF	TGTGCCTGGGACAGGGGGCTGGGCACCGGGGAGCTGTTTTTT
TRBV11-2	TRBJ1-6	TRBD1	NA	CASSFDRGYYYNSPLHF	TGTGCCAGCAGCTTTGACAGGGGCTACTACTATAATTCACCCCTCCACTTT
TRBV4-1	TRBJ1-5	TRBD1	once	CASSQVGTGVGQPQHF	TGCGCCAGCAGCCAAGTAGGGACAGGGGTCGGTCAGCCCCAGCATTTT
TRBV27	TRBJ2-7	TRBD1	many	CASSTMTGDEQYF	TGTGCCAGCAGTACCATGACAGGGGACGAGCAGTACTTC
TRBV2	TRBJ2-6	NA	NA	CASSQFSGANVLTF	TGTGCCAGCAGTCAATTCTCTGGGGCCAACGTCCTGACTTTC
TRBV3-1/TRBV3-2	TRBJ2-1	TRBD2	NA	CASSPQAGVFYNEQFF	TGTGCCAGCAGCCCCCAGGCGGGGGTTTTCTACAATGAGCAGTTCTTC
TRBV21-1	TRBJ2-3	NA	NA	CASSKVAGGMFFGTQYF	TGTGCCAGCAGCAAAGTAGCGGGGGGGATGTTTTTCGGTACGCAGTATTTT
TRBV29-1	TRBJ2-1	TRBD1	NA	CSVEEDRVGNEQFF	TGCAGCGTTGAAGAGGACAGGGTAGGGAATGAGCAGTTCTTC
TRBV2	TRBJ1-3	TRBD1	NA	CASSPTGVGNTIYF	TGTGCCAGCAGTCCGACAGGGGTTGGAAACACCATATATTTT
TRBV15	TRBJ1-1	NA	NA	CATSRGRYAEAFF	TGTGCCACCAGCAGAGGGCGGTACGCTGAAGCTTTCTTT
TRBV5-4	TRBJ2-1	TRBD2	NA	CAAGGPLTNEQFF	TGTGCCGCGGGGGGGCCCCTGACCAATGAGCAGTTCTTC
TRBV18	TRBJ2-1	NA	once	CASSPKQRDNEQFF	TGTGCCAGCTCACCGAAACAGCGGGACAATGAGCAGTTCTTC
TRBV7-9	TRBJ2-7	NA	few	CASSLGAEGVEQYF	TGTGCCAGCAGCTTAGGAGCCGAGGGAGTCGAGCAGTACTTC
TRBV28	TRBJ1-6	TRBD1	NA	CASSPNGQGLSSYNSPLHF	TGTGCCAGCAGTCCGAACGGACAGGGACTGAGCTCCTATAATTCACCCCTCCACTTT
TRBV6-2/TRBV6-3	TRBJ1-1	NA	few	CASSYSSSVDISFF	TGTGCCAGCAGTTACTCCTCGTCTGTGGACATTTCTTTCTTT
TRBV2	TRBJ2-4	TRBD1	once	CASSPGQGVKNIQYF	TGTGCCAGCAGTCCGGGACAGGGGGTCAAAAACATTCAGTACTTC
TRBV20-1	TRBJ1-1	NA	NA	CSAVQGLGAFF	TGCAGTGCTGTACAGGGCCTTGGAGCTTTCTTT
TRBV2	TRBJ2-2	TRBD2	NA	CASRRTSGGPNTGELFF	TGTGCCAGCAGGAGAACTAGCGGGGGGCCAAACACCGGGGAGCTGTTTTTT
TRBV28	TRBJ1-1	TRBD1	few	CASSVGQTEAFF	TGTGCCAGCAGTGTGGGACAGACTGAAGCTTTCTTT
TRBV12-5	TRBJ1-3	NA	NA	CASGAGGSGNTIYF	TGTGCTAGTGGGGCCGGGGGATCTGGAAACACCATATATTTT
TRBV2	TRBJ2-3	TRBD2	once	CASSPGLADTDTQYF	TGTGCCAGCAGTCCGGGACTAGCGGATACAGATACGCAGTATTTT
TRBV19	TRBJ1-1	NA	NA	CASSIGQKNTEAFF	TGTGCCAGTAGTATAGGACAGAAGAACACTGAAGCTTTCTTT
TRBV7-8	TRBJ2-3	NA	NA	CASSRVHTDTQYF	TGTGCCAGCAGCCGAGTCCACACAGATACGCAGTATTTT
TRBV28	TRBJ2-5	NA	NA	CASSLNSLGALKTQYF	TGTGCCAGCAGTTTAAACTCTCTGGGGGCGTTAAAGACCCAGTACTTC
TRBV6-5	TRBJ1-5	NA	few	CASREGLPGQPQHF	TGTGCCAGCAGGGAGGGACTCCCCGGGCAGCCCCAGCATTTT
TRBV7-9	TRBJ1-1	NA	NA	CASSYRVSTEAFF	TGTGCCAGCAGCTACAGGGTTTCCACTGAAGCTTTCTTT
TRBV24-1	TRBJ2-3	TRBD2	NA	CATSDIGGGAQDTQYF	TGTGCCACCAGTGATATAGGCGGGGGGGCGCAGGATACGCAGTATTTT
TRBV3-1/TRBV3-2	TRBJ1-1	TRBD1	NA	CASSPLGQLNTEAFF	TGTGCCAGCAGCCCCCTGGGACAGCTGAACACTGAAGCTTTCTTT
TRBV5-1	TRBJ2-1	TRBD2	NA	CASSPGTGTINEQFF	TGCGCCAGCAGCCCAGGGACCGGGACTATCAATGAGCAGTTCTTC
TRBV5-6	TRBJ2-5	NA	NA	CASSLYGGLQETQYF	TGTGCCAGCAGCTTATACGGGGGGCTCCAAGAGACCCAGTACTTC
TRBV7-3	TRBJ1-6	NA	NA	CASSPRGGLNSPLHF	TGTGCCAGCAGCCCACGGGGGGGGCTTAATTCACCCCTCCACTTT
TRBV2	TRBJ2-3	TRBD2	once	CASTQGASGADTQYF	TGTGCCAGCACCCAAGGGGCTAGCGGTGCAGATACGCAGTATTTT
TRBV2	TRBJ2-2	NA	NA	CASSEAGVVFF	TGTGCCAGCAGTGAGGCAGGGGTGGTGTTTTTT
TRBV9	TRBJ2-3	TRBD1	NA	CASSVEGASTDTQYF	TGTGCCAGCAGCGTTGAGGGGGCTAGCACAGATACGCAGTATTTT
TRBV11-2	TRBJ1-3	NA	NA	CASSLVTGQGENGNTIYF	TGTGCCAGCAGCTTAGTTACGGGACAAGGGGAGAATGGAAACACCATATATTTT
TRBV25-1	TRBJ2-3	NA	many	CASSRGLGGTDTQYF	TGTGCCAGCAGTCGGGGCCTCGGGGGTACAGATACGCAGTATTTT
TRBV7-2	TRBJ2-7	TRBD2	NA	CASSLEGAGGLPYEQYF	TGTGCCAGCAGCTTAGAGGGAGCGGGGGGTCTTCCCTACGAGCAGTACTTC
TRBV11-3	TRBJ2-7	TRBD2	NA	CASSLGLAGDYEQYF	TGTGCCAGCAGCCTCGGACTAGCGGGGGACTACGAGCAGTACTTC
TRBV4-2	TRBJ2-5	TRBD2	NA	CASSQDPGLAGGPSSQETQYF	TGTGCCAGCAGCCAAGACCCTGGACTAGCGGGGGGCCCGTCGAGTCAAGAGACCCAGTACTTC
TRBV3-1/TRBV3-2	TRBJ1-2	TRBD1	NA	CASSQPTGNYGYTF	TGTGCCAGCAGCCAGCCGACAGGGAACTATGGCTACACCTTC
TRBV6-5	TRBJ2-5	TRBD1	once	CASSIQGGHQETQYF	TGTGCCAGCAGTATACAGGGGGGTCACCAAGAGACCCAGTACTTC
TRBV12-5	TRBJ2-2	NA	NA	CASGLETGSLTGELFF	TGTGCTAGTGGTTTGGAAACAGGGTCGCTCACCGGGGAGCTGTTTTTT
TRBV3-1/TRBV3-2	TRBJ2-5	TRBD2	NA	CASSRLAGGYQETQYF	TGTGCCAGCAGCCGTCTAGCGGGGGGGTACCAAGAGACCCAGTACTTC